This note documents a single T cell receptor (beta chain) sequence. What it binds is unknown. This entry comes from a study of cytomegalovirus exposure and HLA in healthy donors. Findings and caveats of the study: Excluded were some V segments that proved indistinguishable, including TRBV6-2 and TRBV6-3. Earlier results showed most TCR beta V segments being productive about 87% or about 30% of the time.

The PCR employed 60 Vbeta primers together with 13 Jbeta primers. In the authors' methods: In a later analysis, some 10 million of tens of millions of unique beta chains occurred in at least two donors. TCRdb's copy holds only in-frame clones and misses some; the assay was immunoSEQ multiplex PCR. From that table come the V and J calls and clone size; the DNA was used to work out D and trimming. The sample consists of 110,000 or so clones, roughly 70% of them appearing once. The CDR3 is 14 amino acids. The V gene lost 5 bases and the J gene lost 3 bases, with 14 bases spanning the gap. Germline V CDR1 and CDR2: SGHNT, YENEEA.

The sequenced sample was PBMCs. V is TRBV11-3 and J is TRBJ2-7; D possibly corresponds to TRBD2 (6 bases). This receptor was taken from a woman aged 40 to 49 in good health and CMV-seropositive. The CDR3 coding sequence is TGTGCCAGCAGCCCCCCACGCGGGATCTACGAGCAGTACTTC. This codes for CASSPPRGIYEQYF.